This T cell receptor (beta chain) appears in the sequencing data of a study of T cell responses to AZD1222 COVID-19 vaccine. Germline-derived CDR1 and CDR2 are SGHRS and YFSETQ. This CDR3 region has 15 residues. J lost 5 bases, V lost 4 bases, and 10 bases had no gene match. The method was immunoSEQ multiplex PCR; TCRdb's version includes in-frame clones alone and lacks a portion of them. Among approximately 110,000 clones listed, 70% to 90% were seen once. The V and J genes are TRBV5-1 and TRBJ1-1, with 8 nucleotides matching TRBD1. This TCR was recovered from an adult in good health. The source was peripheral blood, collected on day 0 of AZD1222 vaccination. The CDR3 protein is CASSPRTGSGTEAFF. The DNA for the CDR3 is TGCGCCAGCAGCCCCAGGACAGGGTCGGGGACTGAAGCTTTCTTT.